The clone carrying this T cell receptor beta chain was observed a few times. Antigen: not known. Tagging with unique molecular identifiers was applied to individual cDNA molecules. Each CDR3 protein is one row after TCRdb ran MiXCR on the 5' RACE reads. This sample has about 55,000 distinct CDR3 sequences, with approximately 12% found just once. With V trimmed by 4 bases and J by 5 bases, 14 bases remained unmatched. The CDR3 extends over 18 amino acids. The data were taken from a study of early T cells in non-severe SARS-CoV-2 infection. General study points: VDJdb-based annotation leaned toward anti-spike CD8 responses and missed private and CD4 specificities.

Sequencing was performed on whole blood. This receptor was identified in an adult who was a healthcare worker with PCR-confirmed SARS-CoV-2 infection or an uninfected control (not recorded which). The chain joins TRBV12-3 or TRBV12-4 to TRBJ2-2; 9 positions match TRBD2. This CDR3 is CASSSTRRRGGRTGELFF. The CDR3 nucleotides read TGTGCCAGCAGTTCCACCCGGCGGCGGGGGGGCCGAACCGGGGAGCTGTTTTTT.